One and the same sample provided the 16 T cell receptor beta chains below, sequenced in a study of T-cell reconstitution after alpha-beta-depleted transplantation in children. Unique molecular identifiers were built into the TCRbeta library. One entry per CDR3 protein, called by TCRdb with MiXCR from the PCR reads. The sample has fewer than 550,000 distinct CDR3 sequences, about 11% seen once. The sequencing used PBMCs from the stem cell graft donor, collected from the stem cell graft. The receptors come from a human donor who donated a stem cell graft to a child with acute myeloid leukemia.

The rearrangement links TRBV6-2 or TRBV6-3 to TRBJ2-1; TRBD1 or TRBD2 may be the D gene (6 bases each). The CDR3 is 15 amino acids. Germline CDR1 is MNHEY and CDR2 is SVGEGT. V lost 10 bases and J 7 bases, leaving 23 bases between the germline ends. CDR3 sequence reads: CATPSPRGGKNEQFF. The CDR3 DNA is TGTGCCACCCCCAGCCCCAGGGGAGGCAAGAATGAGCAGTTCTTC.

DNA of the CDR3: TGCAGTGCTCCCCAGGCTAGCGGGTCGGATACGCAGTATTTT. It encodes CSAPQASGSDTQYF. The chain is built from TRBV20-1 and TRBJ2-3; 8 bases fit TRBD2. From germline, CDR1 is DFQATT and CDR2 SNEGSKA (reference sequence). J lost 6 bases, V lost 5 bases, and 10 bases had no gene match. The CDR3 covers 14 residues.

This clonotype came up many times. This chain uses TRBV27 with TRBJ1-6; D uncertain. Germline CDR1 and CDR2: MNHEY and SMNVEV (reference sequence). CDR3 length: 15 amino acids. V was pared by 2 bases and J by 7 bases, with 12 bases between. Written as DNA, the CDR3 is TGTGCCAGCAGTTTAGGTTGGGTCCCGAATTCACCCCTCCACTTT. Translation gives CASSLGWVPNSPLHF.

In its sample, this clonotype was seen many times. This chain links TRBV10-3 with TRBJ2-5, with D possibly TRBD2 on 5 matching bases. Trimming took 10 bases from V and 3 from J, leaving 15 bases between them. This CDR3 is built from 13 residues. Germline V CDR1 and CDR2: ENHRY, SYGVKD. The CDR3 bases are TGTGCCACTAGCTTACACGAGAAAGAGACCCAGTACTTC. Encoded protein: CATSLHEKETQYF.

The V and J genes are TRBV6-5 and TRBJ2-7; 12 nucleotides agree with TRBD2. Germline assignment: CDR1 MNHEY and CDR2 SVGAGI. The trim removed 2 bases at V and 2 bases at J, leaving 7 bases unmatched. The CDR3 runs to 17 residues. The DNA for the CDR3 is TGTGCCAGCAGTTACGTGACTAGCGGGAGTTCTACCTACGAGCAGTACTTC. Amino acid sequence: CASSYVTSGSSTYEQYF.

This clonotype has at least ten counts. This chain links TRBV5-1 with TRBJ1-5; maybe TRBD1 (5 bases). This CDR3 has 14 amino acids. Germline loops: CDR1 SGHRS, CDR2 YFSETQ. V was pared by 2 bases and J by 7 bases, with 13 bases between. The CDR3 nucleotides are TGCGCCAGCAGCTTTGGAGGGGACGGACAGCCCCAGCATTTT. Its protein product is CASSFGGDGQPQHF.

V and J are TRBV5-1 and TRBJ2-5; D perhaps matches TRBD1 (5 bases). This CDR3 is 15 amino acids long. CDR1 and CDR2 from the germline V gene are SGHRS and YFSETQ. V gave up 0 bases and J gave up 3 bases, with 12 bases separating them. The CDR3 nucleotides read TGCGCCAGCAGCTTGGGTTCTCAGGGAAAAGAGACCCAGTACTTC. As protein: CASSLGSQGKETQYF.

This clonotype was counted a few times. The chain has TRBV11-2 and TRBJ2-5; D perhaps matches TRBD2 (5 bases). Between the trimmed V and J ends, which lost 8 bases and 2 bases, there was a span of 12 bases. The CDR3 contains 13 residues. CDR1 is SGHAT and CDR2 is FQNNGV in the germline V gene. CDR3 sequence reads: CASGRLSQETQYF. Written as DNA, the CDR3 is TGTGCCAGCGGTCGACTATCTCAAGAGACCCAGTACTTC.

This clonotype was observed a handful of times. The chain is built from TRBV12-3 or TRBV12-4 and TRBJ2-3, with D possibly TRBD1 on 6 matching bases. The CDR3 extends over 15 amino acids. V lost 5 bases and J lost 1, with 13 bases in between. The DNA of the CDR3 is TGTGCCAGCAGTACCCAGGGGCTAGGCACAGATACGCAGTATTTT. Translated, it gives CASSTQGLGTDTQYF.

This clonotype turned up a few times. The CDR3 region is CASSAGLAAGETQYF. CDR3 DNA sequence: TGCGCCAGCAGCGCCGGACTAGCGGCCGGAGAGACCCAGTACTTC. The chain links TRBV5-1 to TRBJ2-5; 10 bases align to TRBD2. Germline trimming cut 4 bases from V and 4 bases from J; bases unmatched to any gene: 7. CDR1 SGHRS and CDR2 YFSETQ come from the germline V gene. This CDR3 has 15 residues.

This clonotype was detected a few times. For the CDR3, the DNA is TGTGCCAGCAGCCACGACAGGGGAGGAACTGGGGCCAACGTCCTGACTTTC. This codes for CASSHDRGGTGANVLTF. The rearrangement links TRBV6-2 or TRBV6-3 to TRBJ2-6; 8 bases align to TRBD1. This CDR3 has 17 amino acids. Losses at the gene ends were 6 bases for V and 2 bases for J; bases not matched to a gene: 9. Germline V lookup: CDR1 MNHEY, CDR2 SVGEGT.

The chain is built from TRBV6-1 and TRBJ2-7, with D perhaps TRBD2 (7 bases). The CDR3 extends over 14 amino acids. From germline, CDR1 is MNHNS and CDR2 SASEGT. Trimming removed 5 bases at V and 4 bases at J, with 15 bases between. The DNA of the CDR3 is TGTGCCAGCAGTCCTGCGAAGGGGGGGTACGAGCAGTACTTC. It codes for CASSPAKGGYEQYF.

This clonotype was seen only a few times. This chain connects TRBV20-1 to TRBJ2-5; D not resolved. CDR3 size: 10 residues. Per germline, CDR1 DFQATT and CDR2 SNEGSKA (reference sequence). Trimming stripped 5 bases from V and 3 bases from J, with 4 bases between. CDR3 amino acids: CSAAEETQYF. CDR3 bases: TGCAGTGCTGCTGAAGAGACCCAGTACTTC.

The chain links TRBV5-6 to TRBJ2-3, with 8 bases fitting TRBD2. The V and J ends lost 4 bases and 2 bases, in that order; junction bases with no gene match: 6. Per the germline V gene, CDR1 is SGHDT and CDR2 is YYEEEE. The length of the CDR3 is 15 residues. The CDR3 nucleotides are TGTGCCAGCAGCCCCGAGCGGGGGTACACAGATACGCAGTATTTT. It is translated as CASSPERGYTDTQYF.

The chain recombines TRBV20-1 with TRBJ1-5; D ambiguous. The CDR3 totals 14 residues. Trimming stripped 1 base from V and 0 bases from J, with 7 bases between. CDR1 is DFQATT and CDR2 is SNEGSKA in the germline V gene (reference sequence). The chain's CDR3 is CSARAGTSNQPQHF. In nucleotides, the CDR3 is TGCAGTGCTAGAGCAGGTACTAGCAATCAGCCCCAGCATTTT.

This clonotype was counted between two and nine times. The chain recombines TRBV20-1 with TRBJ2-7; D ambiguous. Trimming stripped 6 bases from V and 0 bases from J, with 12 bases between. This CDR3 comprises 13 residues. Germline lookup yields CDR1 DFQATT and CDR2 SNEGSKA (reference sequence). In DNA form, the CDR3 reads TGCAGTGCCCCGGACCGTACCTCCTACGAGCAGTACTTC. Its translation is CSAPDRTSYEQYF.